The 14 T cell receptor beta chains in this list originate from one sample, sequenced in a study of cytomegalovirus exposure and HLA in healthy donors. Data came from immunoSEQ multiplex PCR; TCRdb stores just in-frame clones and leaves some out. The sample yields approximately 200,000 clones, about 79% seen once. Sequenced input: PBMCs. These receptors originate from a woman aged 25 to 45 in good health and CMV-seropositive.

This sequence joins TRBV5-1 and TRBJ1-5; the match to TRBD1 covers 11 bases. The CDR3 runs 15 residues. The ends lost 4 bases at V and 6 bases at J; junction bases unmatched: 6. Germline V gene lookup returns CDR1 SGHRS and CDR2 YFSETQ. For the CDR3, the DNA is TGCGCCAGCAGCCTCGGACAGGGGGCAAGTCAGCCCCAGCATTTT. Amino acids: CASSLGQGASQPQHF.

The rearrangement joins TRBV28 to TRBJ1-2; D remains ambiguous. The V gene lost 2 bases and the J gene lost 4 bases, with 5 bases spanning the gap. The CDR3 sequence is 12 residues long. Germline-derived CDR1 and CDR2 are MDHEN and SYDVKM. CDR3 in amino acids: CASSLISYGYTF. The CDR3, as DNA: TGTGCCAGCAGTTTAATCAGCTATGGCTACACCTTC.

The CDR3 is CSVVGGRRTSGPSYNEQFF. Here the CDR3 DNA reads TGCAGCGTTGTGGGTGGCAGGCGAACTAGCGGCCCTTCCTACAATGAGCAGTTCTTC. This rearrangement joins TRBV29-1 to TRBJ2-1, with TRBD2 identical over 8 bases. The CDR3 runs to 19 residues. Unmatched junction bases numbered 18, after V lost 4 bases and J lost 1 base. The germline CDR1 and CDR2 sequences are SQVTM and ANQGSEA.

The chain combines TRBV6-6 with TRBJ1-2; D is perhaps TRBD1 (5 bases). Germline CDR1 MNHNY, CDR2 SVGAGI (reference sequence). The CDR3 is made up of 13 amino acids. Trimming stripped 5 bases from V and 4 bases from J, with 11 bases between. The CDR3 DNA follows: TGTGCCAGCAGTGACAAACAGGCCTATGGCTACACCTTC. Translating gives CASSDKQAYGYTF.

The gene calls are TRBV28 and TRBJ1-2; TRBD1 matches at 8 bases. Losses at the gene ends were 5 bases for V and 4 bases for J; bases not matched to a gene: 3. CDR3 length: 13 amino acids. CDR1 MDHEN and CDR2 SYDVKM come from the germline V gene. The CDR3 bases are TGTGCCAGCAGTCGGACAGGGTCCTATGGCTACACCTTC. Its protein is CASSRTGSYGYTF.

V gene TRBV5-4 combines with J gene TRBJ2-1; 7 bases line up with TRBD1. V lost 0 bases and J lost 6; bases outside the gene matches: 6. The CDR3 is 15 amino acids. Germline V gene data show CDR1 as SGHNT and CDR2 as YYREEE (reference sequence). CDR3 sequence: CASSLDRGHTNEQFF. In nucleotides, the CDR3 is TGTGCCAGCAGCTTGGACAGGGGCCACACCAATGAGCAGTTCTTC.

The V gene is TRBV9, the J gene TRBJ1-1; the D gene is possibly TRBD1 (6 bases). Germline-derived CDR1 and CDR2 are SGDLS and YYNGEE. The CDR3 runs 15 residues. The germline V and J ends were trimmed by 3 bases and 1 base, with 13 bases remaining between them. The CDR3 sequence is CASSALGHQNTEAFF. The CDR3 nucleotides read TGTGCCAGCAGCGCGCTGGGACACCAGAACACTGAAGCTTTCTTT.

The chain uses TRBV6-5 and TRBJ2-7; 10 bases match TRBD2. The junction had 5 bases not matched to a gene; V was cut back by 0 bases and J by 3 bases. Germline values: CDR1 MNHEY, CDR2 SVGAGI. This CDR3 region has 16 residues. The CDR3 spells CASSYSWTSGIYEQYF. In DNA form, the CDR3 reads TGTGCCAGCAGTTACTCGTGGACTAGCGGAATCTACGAGCAGTACTTC.

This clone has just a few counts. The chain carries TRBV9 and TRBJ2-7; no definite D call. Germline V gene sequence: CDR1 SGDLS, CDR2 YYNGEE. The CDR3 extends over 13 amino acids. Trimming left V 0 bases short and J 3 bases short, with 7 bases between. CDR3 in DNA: TGTGCCAGCAGCGTAGGGGCTAACTACGAGCAGTACTTC. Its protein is CASSVGANYEQYF.

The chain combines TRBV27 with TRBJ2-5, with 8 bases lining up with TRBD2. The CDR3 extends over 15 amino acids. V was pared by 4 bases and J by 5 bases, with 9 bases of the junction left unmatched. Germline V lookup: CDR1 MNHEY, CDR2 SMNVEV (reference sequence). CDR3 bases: TGTGCCAGCAGTTACGGAACTAGCGGTCCGGAGACCCAGTACTTC. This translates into CASSYGTSGPETQYF.

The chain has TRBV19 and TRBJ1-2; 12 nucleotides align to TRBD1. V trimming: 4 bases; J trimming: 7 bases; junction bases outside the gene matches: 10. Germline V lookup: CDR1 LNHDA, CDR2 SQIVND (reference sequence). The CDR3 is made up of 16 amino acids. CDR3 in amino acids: CASSRLPGQGARGYTF. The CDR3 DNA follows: TGTGCCAGTAGTAGACTCCCGGGACAGGGGGCTCGTGGCTACACCTTC.

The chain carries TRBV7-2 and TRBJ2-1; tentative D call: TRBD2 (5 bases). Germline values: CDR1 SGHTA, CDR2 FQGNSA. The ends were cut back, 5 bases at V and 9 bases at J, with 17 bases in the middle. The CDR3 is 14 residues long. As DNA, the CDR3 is TGTGCCAGCAGCCCTGAGAGTGGGAGAGGTGAGCAGTTCTTC. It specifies CASSPESGRGEQFF.

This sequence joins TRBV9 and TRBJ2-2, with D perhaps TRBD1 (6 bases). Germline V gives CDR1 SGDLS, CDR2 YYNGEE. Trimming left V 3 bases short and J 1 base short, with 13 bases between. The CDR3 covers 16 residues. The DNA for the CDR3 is TGTGCCAGCAGCGGGGGCCCACAGGGGAACACCGGGGAGCTGTTTTTT. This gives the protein CASSGGPQGNTGELFF.

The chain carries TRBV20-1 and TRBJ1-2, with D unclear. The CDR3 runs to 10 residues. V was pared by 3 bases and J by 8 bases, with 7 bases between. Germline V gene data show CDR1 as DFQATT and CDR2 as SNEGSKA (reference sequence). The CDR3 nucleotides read TGCAGTGCTAGGTCCCAGGGCTACACCTTC. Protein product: CSARSQGYTF.